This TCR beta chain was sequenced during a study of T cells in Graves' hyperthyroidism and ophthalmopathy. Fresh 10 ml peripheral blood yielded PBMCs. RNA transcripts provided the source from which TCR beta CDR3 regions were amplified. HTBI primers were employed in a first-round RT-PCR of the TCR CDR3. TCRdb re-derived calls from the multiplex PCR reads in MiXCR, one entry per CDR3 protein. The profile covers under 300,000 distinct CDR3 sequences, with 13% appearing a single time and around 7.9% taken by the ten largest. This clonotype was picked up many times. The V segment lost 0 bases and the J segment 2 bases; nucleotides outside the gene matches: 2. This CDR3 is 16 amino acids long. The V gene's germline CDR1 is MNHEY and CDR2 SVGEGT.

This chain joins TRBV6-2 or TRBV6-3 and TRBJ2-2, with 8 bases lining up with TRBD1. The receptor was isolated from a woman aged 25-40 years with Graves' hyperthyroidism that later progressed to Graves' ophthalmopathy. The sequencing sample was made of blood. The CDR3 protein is CASSYSDRANTGELFF. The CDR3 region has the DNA TGTGCCAGCAGTTACTCGGACAGGGCAAACACCGGGGAGCTGTTTTTT.